This T cell receptor (beta chain) was captured in a study of blood T cell repertoires in COVID-19. On the study more broadly: The analysed material was cDNA or gDNA that came from T cells, B-cell-depleted T cells, or PBMCs.

Original data processing: Reference gene primer amplification gave estimated nucleated cell counts. The protocol was immunoSEQ multiplex PCR, while the TCRdb copy is restricted to in-frame clones and leaves out a portion. V and J calls and clone size are copied from that table; D and trimming were computed from the DNA. The sample includes some 59,000 clones, about 89% of them seen just once. CDR1 and CDR2 (germline): LGHNA, YNFKEQ. Trimming pared 0 bases from V and 0 bases from J, leaving 12 bases between. The CDR3 contains 17 residues. The rearrangement joins TRBV4-2 to TRBJ2-4; D gene unclear. The TCR comes from a man aged 55 to 70 with acute or convalescent COVID-19. Material for sequencing was peripheral blood. The CDR3 sequence: CASSQDAAVIAKNIQYF. The CDR3 DNA sequence: TGTGCCAGCAGCCAAGATGCGGCAGTTATAGCCAAAAACATTCAGTACTTC.